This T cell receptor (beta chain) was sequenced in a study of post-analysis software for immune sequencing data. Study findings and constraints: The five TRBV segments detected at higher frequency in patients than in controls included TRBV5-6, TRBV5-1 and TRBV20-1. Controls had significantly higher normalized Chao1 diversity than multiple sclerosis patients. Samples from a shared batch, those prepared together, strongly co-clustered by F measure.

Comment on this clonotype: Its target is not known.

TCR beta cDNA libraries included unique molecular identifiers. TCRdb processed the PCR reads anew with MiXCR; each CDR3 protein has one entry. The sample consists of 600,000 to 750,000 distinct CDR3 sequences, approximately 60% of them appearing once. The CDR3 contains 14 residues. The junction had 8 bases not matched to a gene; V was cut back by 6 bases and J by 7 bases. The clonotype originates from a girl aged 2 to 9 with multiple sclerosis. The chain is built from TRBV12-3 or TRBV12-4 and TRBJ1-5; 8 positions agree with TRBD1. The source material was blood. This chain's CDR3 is CASSPGRGRQPQHF. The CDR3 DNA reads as TGTGCCAGCAGCCCCGGCAGGGGGCGGCAGCCCCAGCATTTT.